This T cell receptor (beta chain) is drawn from a study of cytomegalovirus exposure and HLA in healthy donors. Study conclusions and caveats: Later work found most CMV-associated TCR beta chains apparently HLA-restricted.

With 60 Vbeta and 13 Jbeta primers, the PCR was carried out. Sequenced by immunoSEQ multiplex PCR; TCRdb stores in-frame clones only, minus some. The repertoire consists of 140,000 or so clones, with 65% to 85% occurring once and the leading ten covering around 3.2%. In regard to this clone: Its antigen is still unknown.

This clonotype was obtained from a male donor in good health and CMV-seronegative. Material for sequencing was PBMCs.

This CDR3 reads CASSETGGRGKKRGYTF. In nucleotides, the CDR3 is TGTGCCAGCAGTGAAACCGGAGGCAGGGGAAAAAAAAGGGGCTACACCTTC. The rearrangement joins TRBV6-1 to TRBJ1-2, with D tentatively TRBD1 (6 bases). The CDR3 is 17 amino acids. Germline V gene lookup returns CDR1 MNHNS and CDR2 SASEGT. Trimming shortened V by 2 bases and J by 8 bases, and 24 bases separated the two germline ends.